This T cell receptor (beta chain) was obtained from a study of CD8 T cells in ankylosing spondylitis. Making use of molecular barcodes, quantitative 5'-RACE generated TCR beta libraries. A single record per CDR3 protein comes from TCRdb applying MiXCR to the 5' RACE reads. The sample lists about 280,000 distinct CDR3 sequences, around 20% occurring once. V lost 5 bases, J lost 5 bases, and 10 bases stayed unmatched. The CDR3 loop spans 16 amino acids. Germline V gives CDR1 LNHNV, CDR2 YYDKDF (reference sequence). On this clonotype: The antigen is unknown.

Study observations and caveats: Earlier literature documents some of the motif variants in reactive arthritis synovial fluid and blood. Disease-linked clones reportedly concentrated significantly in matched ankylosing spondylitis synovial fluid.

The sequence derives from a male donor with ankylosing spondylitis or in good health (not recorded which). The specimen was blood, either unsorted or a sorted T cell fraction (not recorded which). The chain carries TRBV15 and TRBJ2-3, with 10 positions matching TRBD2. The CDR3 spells CATSLPRTSGGDTQYF. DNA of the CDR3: TGTGCCACCAGCTTACCCCGGACTAGCGGTGGAGATACGCAGTATTTT.